The source of this T cell receptor (beta chain) is a study of cytomegalovirus exposure and HLA in healthy donors. Study conclusions and caveats: The majority of CMV-associated TCR beta chains were reported as apparently HLA-restricted in a later analysis. Highest at DRB1 and lowest at HLA-C, TCR association rates differed among HLA loci in a later analysis. Data from an earlier analysis indicated that most TCR beta V segments were productive either about 87% or about 30% of the time.

About this clone itself: Its antigen is not identified.

The primer mix had 60 Vbeta and 13 Jbeta primers. TCRdb's copy holds only in-frame clones and misses some; the assay was immunoSEQ multiplex PCR. The sample has about 190,000 clones, around three quarters seen once. CDR3 length: 18 residues. The junction had 11 bases not matched to a gene; V was cut back by 5 bases and J by 0 bases. Germline V gene data show CDR1 as SGHRS and CDR2 as YFSETQ. J is TRBJ2-2 and V is TRBV5-1; 9 bases align to TRBD2. Source material: PBMCs. The sequence was collected from a woman aged 18-29 years in good health and CMV-seronegative. The CDR3 bases are TGCGCCAGCAGAATGAGCCGCGGGGGGGCAACGAACACCGGGGAGCTGTTTTTT. This translates into CASRMSRGGATNTGELFF.